One sample yielded the 20 T cell receptor beta chains listed below, sequenced in a study of blood T cell repertoires in COVID-19. Method: immunoSEQ multiplex PCR; TCRdb's copy keeps in-frame clones and lacks some. Of over 200,000 clones listed, around 82% are singletons. Sequencing was performed on peripheral blood. The receptors were sampled from a woman between 35 and 50 years old with active or convalescent COVID-19.

The chain carries TRBV18 and TRBJ2-3, with 9 nucleotides matching TRBD2. This CDR3 is built from 14 residues. After removal of 5 bases from V and 2 bases from J, the junction contained 2 bases not matched to a gene. Germline values: CDR1 KGHSH, CDR2 LQKENI. Here the CDR3 DNA reads TGTGCCAGCTCATCTAGCGGGAACACAGATACGCAGTATTTT. This gives the protein CASSSSGNTDTQYF.

This clone has just a few counts. The V and J genes are TRBV29-1 and TRBJ1-1; TRBD1 aligns across 12 bases. The V gene end was trimmed by 1 base and the J gene end by 10 bases; junction bases not matched to a gene: 7. The germline gives CDR1 SQVTM, CDR2 ANQGSEA. The CDR3 spans 14 residues. CDR3 DNA sequence: TGCAGCGTTGAAGTCTCGGGACAGGGGGCATTAGCTTTCTTT. It specifies CSVEVSGQGALAFF.

V gene TRBV21-1 combines with J gene TRBJ1-1; the listed D gene, TRBD1, was not tested against the DNA. TRBV21-1 is a known pseudogene. The CDR3 extends over 19 amino acids. The DNA for the CDR3 is TGTGCCAGCAGCAAAGTAGGGGGAACCCCGGGACAGAGGAACACTGAAGCTTTCTTT. Amino acid sequence: CASSKVGGTPGQRNTEAFF.

The rearrangement links TRBV10-3 to TRBJ1-3; 7 bases fit TRBD1. V shed 6 bases, J shed 1 base, and the junction held 9 bases outside the gene matches. The CDR3 has 16 amino acids. CDR1 ENHRY and CDR2 SYGVKD come from the germline V gene. The CDR3 is CAISANSGGSGNTIYF. The CDR3 DNA follows: TGTGCCATCAGCGCCAACTCAGGGGGTTCTGGAAACACCATATATTTT.

The rearrangement uses TRBV10-3 and TRBJ1-4; 10 nucleotides match TRBD1. In germline, CDR1 is ENHRY, CDR2 SYGVKD. The junction had 3 bases not matched to a gene; V was cut back by 2 bases and J by 6 bases. The CDR3 runs 15 residues. CDR3 DNA: TGTGCCATCAGTGAGCCGGACAGGGGGGATGAAAAACTGTTTTTT. Translated, it gives CAISEPDRGDEKLFF.

This clone was counted only a few times. The genes are TRBV11-2 and TRBJ1-6, with D unresolved. This CDR3 has 14 residues. CDR1 and CDR2 (germline): SGHAT, FQNNGV. Trimming cost V 6 bases and J 7 bases, with 13 bases left between them. CDR3 in amino acids: CASSPMTGNSPLHF. The CDR3 DNA follows: TGTGCCAGCAGTCCCATGACGGGGAATTCACCCCTCCACTTT. Full variable domain (remainder filled in from reference TRBV11-2 and TRBJ1-6): EAGVAQSPRYKIIEKRQSVAFWCNPISGHATLYWYQQILGQGPKLLIQFQNNGVVDDSQLPKDRFSAERLKGVDSTLKIQPAKLEDSAVYLCASSPMTGNSPLHFGNGTRLTVT.

The DNA of the CDR3 is TGTGCCATCAGTGATTCTATTAGCACAGATACGCAGTATTTT. Amino acids: CAISDSISTDTQYF. V is TRBV10-3 and J is TRBJ2-3; the D is unclear. This CDR3 contains 14 residues. V lost 3 bases, J lost 0 bases, and 7 bases lay in between. From germline, CDR1 is ENHRY and CDR2 SYGVKD.

The chain recombines TRBV18 with TRBJ1-3; TRBD1 might be the D (5 bases). Trimming took 3 bases from V and 0 from J, leaving 9 bases between them. This CDR3 comprises 15 residues. Germline V gene lookup returns CDR1 KGHSH and CDR2 LQKENI. The DNA for the CDR3 is TGTGCCAGCTCACCGCAACAGGACTCTGGAAACACCATATATTTT. Encoded protein: CASSPQQDSGNTIYF.

This clone has a handful of counts. The chain uses TRBV7-9 and TRBJ2-7, with 8 bases identical to TRBD1. Germline values: CDR1 SEHNR, CDR2 FQNEAQ (reference sequence). After removal of 2 bases from V and 0 bases from J, the junction contained 3 bases not matched to a gene. The CDR3 is 15 amino acids. CDR3 residues: CASSLITGGSYEQYF. The CDR3 nucleotides read TGTGCCAGCAGCTTAATTACAGGGGGCTCCTACGAGCAGTACTTC.

The chain employs TRBV27 and TRBJ2-1; TRBD2 matches 7 bases. Germline V gene data show CDR1 as MNHEY and CDR2 as SMNVEV (reference sequence). J was trimmed by 8 bases and V by 5 bases; bases with no gene match: 12. This CDR3 comprises 15 residues. In DNA, the CDR3 is TGTGCCAGCAGTCCCGGGCTAGCGGTTCCGGATGAGCAGTTCTTC. Amino acid sequence: CASSPGLAVPDEQFF.

V and J are TRBV10-2 and TRBJ2-2; D might be TRBD1 (6 bases). The germline CDR1 and CDR2 sequences are WSHSY and SAAADI. The CDR3 spans 15 residues. With 5 bases removed from V and 0 bases from J, the gap between germline ends came to 10 bases. CDR3 DNA sequence: TGCGCCAGCAGTTGGGCAGGGGCGAACACCGGGGAGCTGTTTTTT. Its protein product is CASSWAGANTGELFF.

V usage is TRBV29-1 and J usage is TRBJ1-5; 8 nucleotides match TRBD1. Germline CDR1 reads SQVTM; CDR2 reads ANQGSEA. The CDR3 runs to 15 residues. The V segment lost 6 bases and the J segment 1 base; nucleotides outside the gene matches: 8. This CDR3 reads CSVTLRGQSNQPQHF. In nucleotides, the CDR3 is TGCAGCGTGACACTCAGGGGGCAAAGCAATCAGCCCCAGCATTTT.

J is TRBJ1-2 and V is TRBV27, with D unresolved. Trimming left V 0 bases short and J 4 bases short, with 12 bases between. CDR3 length equals 15 residues. CDR1 and CDR2 from the germline V gene are MNHEY and SMNVEV (reference sequence). The CDR3 region has the DNA TGTGCCAGCAGTTTATCTCTTCAATACTCCTATGGCTACACCTTC. Amino acid sequence: CASSLSLQYSYGYTF.

V usage is TRBV28 and J usage is TRBJ1-1, with no clear D. The V and J ends lost 2 bases and 4 bases respectively, with 5 bases between them. CDR1 and CDR2 from the germline V gene are MDHEN and SYDVKM. The length of the CDR3 is 12 residues. In nucleotides, the CDR3 is TGTGCCAGCAGTTTACTCCTCACTGAAGCTTTCTTT. It encodes CASSLLLTEAFF.

The V and J genes are TRBV7-9 and TRBJ1-2, with 9 bases matching TRBD1. In germline, CDR1 is SEHNR, CDR2 FQNEAQ (reference sequence). V was clipped by 4 bases and J by 8 bases; unmatched bases: 17. This CDR3 spans 17 amino acids. CDR3 region: CASSYPIGTGISGGYTF. The CDR3 DNA reads as TGTGCCAGCAGCTATCCTATCGGGACAGGGATTTCGGGCGGCTACACCTTC.

This clone was observed a few times. The chain joins TRBV7-3 to TRBJ1-1; TRBD1 matches at 9 bases. V was pared by 1 base and J by 3 bases, with 3 bases of the junction left unmatched. This CDR3 comprises 15 residues. Germline V lookup: CDR1 SGHTA, CDR2 FQGTGA. The CDR3 region is CASSLMGQGYTEAFF. For the CDR3, the DNA is TGTGCCAGCAGCTTAATGGGACAGGGATACACTGAAGCTTTCTTT.

This chain links TRBV19 with TRBJ2-5, with 9 bases fitting TRBD1. There are 16 residues in the CDR3. The junction had 10 bases not matched to a gene; V was cut back by 3 bases and J by 5 bases. From germline, CDR1 is LNHDA and CDR2 SQIVND (reference sequence). CDR3 nucleotides: TGTGCCAGTAGTATCCTTACAGGGGGCTCCGGGGAGACCCAGTACTTC. Translated: CASSILTGGSGETQYF.

The chain is built from TRBV19 and TRBJ2-2; D is undetermined. V lost 0 bases, J lost 4 bases, and 6 bases lay in between. The length of the CDR3 is 14 residues. Germline V lookup: CDR1 LNHDA, CDR2 SQIVND (reference sequence). The CDR3, as DNA: TGTGCCAGTAGTATAGAATCCGGCACCGGGGAGCTGTTTTTT. Translation gives CASSIESGTGELFF. Full variable domain (remainder filled in from reference TRBV19 and TRBJ2-2): DGGITQSPKYLFRKEGQNVTLSCEQNLNHDAMYWYRQDPGQGLRLIYYSQIVNDFQKGDIAEGYSVSREKKESFPLTVTSAQKNPTAFYLCASSIESGTGELFFGEGSRLTVL.

This rearrangement joins TRBV9 to TRBJ1-1, with D perhaps matching TRBD1 (5 bases). Germline V gene data show CDR1 as SGDLS and CDR2 as YYNGEE. V lost 0 bases to trimming and J lost 6 bases, with 15 bases between them. The CDR3 contains 15 residues. CDR3 coding DNA: TGTGCCAGCAGCGTAGTTGGGCAGGGATTTTCTGAAGCTTTCTTT. Translated: CASSVVGQGFSEAFF.

V gene TRBV2 combines with J gene TRBJ1-5; D is undetermined. V gave up 4 bases and J gave up 6 bases, with 19 bases separating them. There are 16 residues in the CDR3. Germline V gene lookup returns CDR1 SNHLY and CDR2 FYNNEI. CDR3 DNA sequence: TGTGCCAGCAGTGGACTTGGGCAGAGGGTGGGTCAGCCCCAGCATTTT. It translates to CASSGLGQRVGQPQHF.